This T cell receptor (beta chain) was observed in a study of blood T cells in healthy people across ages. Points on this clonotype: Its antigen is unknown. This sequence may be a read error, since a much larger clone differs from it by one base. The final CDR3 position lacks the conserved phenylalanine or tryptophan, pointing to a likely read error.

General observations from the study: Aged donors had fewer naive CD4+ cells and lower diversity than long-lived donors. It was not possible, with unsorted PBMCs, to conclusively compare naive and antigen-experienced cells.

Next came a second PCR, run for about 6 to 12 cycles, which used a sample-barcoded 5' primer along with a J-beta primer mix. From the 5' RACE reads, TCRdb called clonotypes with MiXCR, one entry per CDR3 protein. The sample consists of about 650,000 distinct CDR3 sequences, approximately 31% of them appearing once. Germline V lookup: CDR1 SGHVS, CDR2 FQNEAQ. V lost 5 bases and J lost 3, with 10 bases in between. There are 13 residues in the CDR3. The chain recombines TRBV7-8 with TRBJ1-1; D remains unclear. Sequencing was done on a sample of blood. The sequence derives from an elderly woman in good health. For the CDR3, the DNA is TGTGCCAGCAGCCTCCAGCGGGACACTGAAGCTTTCCTT. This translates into CASSLQRDTEAFL.